These 18 T cell receptor beta chains came from one sample sequenced in a study of OX40 agonist ivuxolimab in advanced cancers. Some clones are missing from TCRdb's copy, which holds only in-frame ones; the method was immunoSEQ multiplex PCR. This sample carries 65,000 to 85,000 clones, 84% of them seen once, and the ten largest clones take around 2.3%. The source was CD4+ or CD8+ T cells sorted from blood, collected in a trial of the OX40 agonist ivuxolimab. These receptor sequences come from an adult with an advanced solid tumor such as melanoma, head and neck, liver or kidney cancer.

The chain recombines TRBV2 with TRBJ1-3; 7 nucleotides match TRBD1. Germline V CDR1 and CDR2: SNHLY, FYNNEI. The CDR3 is 14 amino acids. V gave up 6 bases and J gave up 3 bases; unmatched junction bases: 5. Here the CDR3 reads CASSRQGSGNTIYF. The CDR3, as DNA: TGTGCCAGCAGCCGACAGGGCAGTGGAAACACCATATATTTT.

The chain employs TRBV30 and TRBJ2-6, with D uncertain. This CDR3 contains 12 residues. Germline values: CDR1 GTSNPN, CDR2 SVGIG (reference sequence). V was cut by 0 bases and J by 4 bases, with 1 base left in between. The CDR3 bases are TGTGCCTGGAGTGTCGGGGCCAACGTCCTGACTTTC. Its protein product is CAWSVGANVLTF.

This clone was seen only a few times. This chain links TRBV18 with TRBJ1-3; D remains ambiguous. The CDR3 runs to 15 residues. The V end was cut by 3 bases, the J end by 0 bases, with 9 bases between. Germline V gene lookup returns CDR1 KGHSH and CDR2 LQKENI. The CDR3 region is CASSPERSSGNTIYF. Written as DNA, the CDR3 is TGTGCCAGCTCACCCGAAAGAAGCTCTGGAAACACCATATATTTT.

The chain links TRBV7-2 to TRBJ1-3; D unclear. The CDR3 is made up of 16 amino acids. In germline, CDR1 is SGHTA, CDR2 FQGNSA. Trimming took 1 base from V and 4 from J, leaving 14 bases between them. In DNA, the CDR3 is TGTGCCAGCAGCTTAGAAGTAATGAGGGCGGGAAACACCATATATTTT. Its translation is CASSLEVMRAGNTIYF.

The chain recombines TRBV7-9 with TRBJ2-4, with no clear D. The CDR3 totals 12 residues. V lost 3 bases and J lost 3, with 3 bases in between. CDR1 is SEHNR and CDR2 is FQNEAQ in the germline V gene (reference sequence). The CDR3 sequence: CASSFGKNIQYF. The CDR3 bases are TGTGCCAGCAGCTTTGGCAAAAACATTCAGTACTTC.

V and J are TRBV7-2 and TRBJ2-7, with D possibly matching TRBD1 (6 bases). Germline-derived CDR1 and CDR2 are SGHTA and FQGNSA. CDR3 length: 13 residues. Deletions cut 1 base from V and 5 bases from J, with 9 bases between. The CDR3 here is CASSLEQGHEQYF. In nucleotides, the CDR3 is TGTGCCAGCAGCTTAGAACAGGGCCACGAGCAGTACTTC.

In this sample, this clone turned up once. This sequence joins TRBV30 and TRBJ2-7, with TRBD1 matching 9 bases. The junction had 6 bases not matched to a gene; V was cut back by 8 bases and J by 4 bases. The CDR3 covers 12 residues. The V gene's germline CDR1 is GTSNPN and CDR2 SVGIG (reference sequence). The DNA of the CDR3 is TGTGCCGGCACAGGGGGCTGGTACGAGCAGTACTTC. Translated, it gives CAGTGGWYEQYF.

The chain employs TRBV19 and TRBJ1-5; possibly TRBD1 for D (5 bases). Germline CDR1 reads LNHDA; CDR2 reads SQIVND (reference sequence). Trimming stripped 3 bases from V and 6 bases from J, with 9 bases between. This CDR3 is built from 13 residues. The DNA of the CDR3 is TGTGCCAGTAGTATGAGGGGAAGTCAGCCCCAGCATTTT. Amino acid sequence: CASSMRGSQPQHF.

V and J are TRBV19 and TRBJ1-5, with 8 bases identical to TRBD1. Germline assignment: CDR1 LNHDA and CDR2 SQIVND (reference sequence). This CDR3 region has 16 residues. V lost 3 bases to trimming and J lost 6 bases; unmatched junction nucleotides: 10. The CDR3 spells CASSILSDRGAQPQHF. In DNA form, the CDR3 reads TGTGCCAGTAGTATTTTGAGCGACAGGGGAGCTCAGCCCCAGCATTTT.

The chain carries TRBV6-1 and TRBJ2-5; either TRBD1 or TRBD2 may supply D (5 bases each). Per the germline V gene, CDR1 is MNHNS and CDR2 is SASEGT. This CDR3 spans 11 amino acids. The ends were cut back, 4 bases at V and 5 bases at J, with 5 bases in the middle. The CDR3 DNA follows: TGTGCCAGCAGTGGGGGGGAGACCCAGTACTTC. It is translated as CASSGGETQYF.

CDR3 in amino acids: CASSLAHHEQYF. The DNA for the CDR3 is TGTGCCAGCAGCTTAGCGCACCACGAGCAGTACTTC. V is TRBV7-2 and J is TRBJ2-7; D gene ambiguous. Trimming left V 0 bases short and J 5 bases short, with 5 bases between. The CDR3 covers 12 residues. Germline loops: CDR1 SGHTA, CDR2 FQGNSA.

The genes are TRBV5-1 and TRBJ2-5; the match to TRBD2 covers 10 bases. V was clipped by 4 bases and J by 4 bases; unmatched bases: 16. CDR1 and CDR2 from the germline V gene are SGHRS and YFSETQ. The CDR3 runs 18 residues. The CDR3 region is CASSPQGVAGGRGETQYF. Written as DNA, the CDR3 is TGCGCCAGCAGCCCCCAGGGGGTAGCGGGGGGCCGGGGAGAGACCCAGTACTTC.

This clone appeared once. The chain is built from TRBV27 and TRBJ2-3; D unresolved. The CDR3 covers 15 residues. With 5 bases removed from V and 0 bases from J, the gap between germline ends came to 12 bases. The germline V gene has CDR1 MNHEY and CDR2 SMNVEV (reference sequence). The CDR3 nucleotides read TGTGCCAGCAGTAGTGGCTTCCGAAGCACAGATACGCAGTATTTT. This encodes CASSSGFRSTDTQYF.

The chain carries TRBV19 and TRBJ2-3; 12 bases align to TRBD2. J gave up 2 bases and V 4 bases, and 1 base lay outside the gene matches. CDR3 size: 15 residues. Germline-derived CDR1 and CDR2 are LNHDA and SQIVND (reference sequence). This chain's CDR3 is CASSRTSGTTDTQYF. The CDR3 coding sequence is TGTGCCAGTAGTAGGACTAGCGGGACCACAGATACGCAGTATTTT.

The V call is TRBV30, the J call TRBJ2-2; the D gene is possibly TRBD1 (6 bases). This CDR3 is 16 amino acids long. CDR1 is GTSNPN and CDR2 is SVGIG in the germline V gene (reference sequence). V gave up 3 bases and J gave up 0 bases, with 14 bases separating them. CDR3 amino acids: CAWRIGQRANTGELFF. The CDR3 DNA reads TGTGCCTGGAGAATCGGACAGAGAGCGAACACCGGGGAGCTGTTTTTT.

The chain links TRBV19 to TRBJ2-7, with unresolved D. Germline loops: CDR1 LNHDA, CDR2 SQIVND (reference sequence). The CDR3 length is 18 residues. Trimming cost V 3 bases and J 0 bases, with 21 bases left between them. CDR3 DNA: TGTGCCAGTAGTATTAGGGCGGTATTCGGCCCGAGCTCCTACGAGCAGTACTTC. Translated: CASSIRAVFGPSSYEQYF.

The V and J genes are TRBV5-1 and TRBJ2-1; 8 bases line up with TRBD2. V lost 0 bases and J lost 3; bases outside the gene matches: 8. The CDR3 has 17 amino acids. Germline assignment: CDR1 SGHRS and CDR2 YFSETQ. The CDR3: CASSLDLGLAGYNEQFF. The DNA for the CDR3 is TGCGCCAGCAGCTTGGACCTGGGGCTAGCGGGCTACAATGAGCAGTTCTTC.

J is TRBJ2-1 and V is TRBV11-2, with 7 nucleotides matching TRBD2. V shed 4 bases, J shed 2 bases, and the junction held 8 bases outside the gene matches. The CDR3 contains 16 residues. Germline V gives CDR1 SGHAT, CDR2 FQNNGV. CDR3 loop: CASSSGGEGPYNEQFF. CDR3 nucleotides: TGTGCCAGCAGCTCTGGGGGGGAGGGCCCCTACAATGAGCAGTTCTTC.